Below, 10 T cell receptor beta chains from the same sample are listed, as sequenced in a study of cytotoxic CD8 clonotypes in ibrutinib-treated CLL. Profiling relied on immunoSEQ multiplex PCR, and the TCRdb table lists in-frame clones only, not all of them. This sample has tens of thousands of clones, with 53% found just once. The sample here was PBMCs, taken after 12 months of ibrutinib treatment. The receptors were gathered from a human donor with chronic lymphocytic leukemia.

The chain combines TRBV11-2 with TRBJ2-1; D is undetermined. CDR1 is SGHAT and CDR2 is FQNNGV in the germline V gene. V lost 2 bases and J lost 6, with 8 bases in between. The CDR3 sequence is 13 residues long. Written as DNA, the CDR3 is TGTGCCAGCAGCTTACTAGTCGCCAATGAGCAGTTCTTC. It is translated as CASSLLVANEQFF.

This clone came up a few times. The rearrangement uses TRBV27 and TRBJ2-7; TRBD2 matches at 11 bases. The CDR3 runs 15 residues. V gave up 7 bases and J gave up 5 bases; unmatched junction bases: 10. Per germline, CDR1 MNHEY and CDR2 SMNVEV (reference sequence). The chain's CDR3 is CASIPGPGLADEQYF. In DNA, the CDR3 is TGTGCCAGCATCCCGGGGCCGGGACTAGCGGACGAGCAGTACTTC.

This chain connects TRBV6-1 to TRBJ1-2, with TRBD1 identical over 7 bases. Germline V gene lookup returns CDR1 MNHNS and CDR2 SASEGT. The CDR3 spans 17 residues. V shed 4 bases, J shed 2 bases, and the junction held 13 bases outside the gene matches. The CDR3 DNA sequence: TGTGCCAGCAGTGTCCCTAGGGCAGGGGGTACCAACTATGGCTACACCTTC. Protein: CASSVPRAGGTNYGYTF.

This clone was seen many times. This chain connects TRBV5-6 to TRBJ1-3; D not certain. The V end was cut by 4 bases, the J end by 0 bases, with 5 bases between. Germline CDR1 is SGHDT and CDR2 is YYEEEE. The CDR3 covers 13 residues. Here the CDR3 DNA reads TGTGCCAGCAGCGTTCCCTCTGGAAACACCATATATTTT. It yields the protein CASSVPSGNTIYF.

The rearrangement links TRBV5-1 to TRBJ2-2; D uncertain. This CDR3 region has 16 residues. The V and J ends lost 4 bases and 2 bases respectively, with 15 bases between them. The germline V gene has CDR1 SGHRS and CDR2 YFSETQ. The CDR3 loop is CASSISSLSNTGELFF. The DNA for the CDR3 is TGCGCCAGCAGCATTTCAAGTCTCTCTAACACCGGGGAGCTGTTTTTT.

The chain is built from TRBV4-2 and TRBJ1-6; 9 nucleotides align to TRBD1. J lost 7 bases, V lost 8 bases, and 6 bases had no gene match. Germline V lookup: CDR1 LGHNA, CDR2 YNFKEQ. This CDR3 contains 14 residues. The CDR3 spells CASASDRGNSPLHF. The CDR3 DNA is TGTGCCAGCGCCTCAGACAGGGGGAATTCACCCCTCCACTTT.

V is TRBV28 and J is TRBJ2-3, with TRBD2 identical over 10 bases. Germline assignment: CDR1 MDHEN and CDR2 SYDVKM. The CDR3 runs to 18 residues. Germline trimming cut 6 bases from V and 0 bases from J; bases unmatched to any gene: 12. The CDR3 spells CASRPSGSGRTSTDTQYF. The CDR3 region has the DNA TGTGCCAGCAGACCTTCGGGTAGCGGGAGGACTAGCACAGATACGCAGTATTTT.

The chain uses TRBV29-1 and TRBJ2-3; 11 bases match TRBD2. Looked up from germline, CDR1 is SQVTM and CDR2 is ANQGSEA. The CDR3 consists of 16 residues. Trimming cost V 7 bases and J 4 bases; bases outside gene matches: 13. The CDR3 DNA follows: TGCAGCGCCGAGCCTTTTAGCGGGAGGGGTGCAGATACGCAGTATTTT. Protein: CSAEPFSGRGADTQYF.

The table lists this clone with a few counts. The chain recombines TRBV5-8 with TRBJ2-7; D is unresolved. CDR1 is SGHTS, CDR2 YDEGEE, per germline. Between the trimmed V and J ends, which lost 3 bases and 1 base, there was a span of 2 bases. CDR3 length: 11 amino acids. The CDR3 loop reads CASSSSYEQYF. DNA of the CDR3: TGTGCCAGCAGCTCGTCCTACGAGCAGTACTTC.

This clone turned up a few times. The V call is TRBV5-1, the J call TRBJ2-7; a weak D match, TRBD1 (5 bases). Trimming took off 4 bases at V and 1 base at J, with 6 bases between the two ends. The CDR3 consists of 12 residues. Germline V lookup: CDR1 SGHRS, CDR2 YFSETQ. The CDR3 nucleotides are TGCGCCAGCAGCCGGACATCCTACGAGCAGTACTTC. Its translation: CASSRTSYEQYF.